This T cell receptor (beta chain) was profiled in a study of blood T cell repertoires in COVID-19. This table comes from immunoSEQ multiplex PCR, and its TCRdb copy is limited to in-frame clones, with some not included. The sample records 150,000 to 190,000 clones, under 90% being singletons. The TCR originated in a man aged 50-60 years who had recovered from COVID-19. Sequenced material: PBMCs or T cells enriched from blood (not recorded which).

The CDR3 region has the DNA TGTGCCAGCAGAATGCAGGACAGCTTGAACACTGAAGCTTTCTTT. The encoded protein is CASRMQDSLNTEAFF. The chain recombines TRBV6-5 with TRBJ1-1; D might be TRBD1 (6 bases). V gave up 6 bases and J gave up 0 bases, with 14 bases separating them. Germline V gives CDR1 MNHEY, CDR2 SVGAGI. This CDR3 has 15 residues.